A selection of T cell receptor beta chains follows, all from one sample in a study of radiation and T cells in renal cell carcinoma. Sequenced by immunoSEQ multiplex PCR; TCRdb stores in-frame clones only, minus some. The sample lists tens of thousands of clones; 65% to 80% were seen once. The starting material was blood, obtained from a patient whose treatment included radiotherapy and nephrectomy. These receptors originate from a man aged 60 to 69 with renal cell carcinoma. Each CDR3 is given with its conserved first and last residue. D genes are given only for firm matches. Some rows mark clone size as missing; the rest say once, few, many or name a class of expanded clone.

TRBV27	NA	TRBJ2-3	NA	TGTGCCAGCAGTCTCGCGCGGTCTAGCCGAGGGGCGGATACGCAGTATTTT	CASSLARSSRGADTQYF
TRBV5-6	NA	TRBJ1-1	NA	TGTGCCAGCAGCTCCCGAGTAGCTATGAACACTGAAGCTTTCTTT	CASSSRVAMNTEAFF
TRBV5-1	few	TRBJ2-1	NA	TGCGCCAGCACTGCGGGTGGGGCCTACAATGAGCAGTTCTTC	CASTAGGAYNEQFF
TRBV28	NA	TRBJ2-1	TRBD2	TGTGCCAGCAGTTTATTAGCGGGAGGGCGAAACAATGAGCAGTTCTTC	CASSLLAGGRNNEQFF
TRBV5-1	NA	TRBJ2-3	NA	TGCGCCAGCAGCCTCTCTCCTAGCAGGACCACAGATACGCAGTATTTT	CASSLSPSRTTDTQYF
TRBV6-5	NA	TRBJ1-1	NA	TGTGCCAGCAGGAGAGGGGGTGGGGCCCCTGAAGCTTTCTTT	CASRRGGGAPEAFF
TRBV7-9	NA	TRBJ2-3	NA	TGTGCCAGCAGCTTAGAGGTCCTAGCCCATACGCAGTATTTT	CASSLEVLAHTQYF
TRBV19	NA	TRBJ1-2	NA	TGTGCCAGTAGTATAGGATCAGGGACTAACTATGGCTACACCTTC	CASSIGSGTNYGYTF
TRBV7-2	NA	TRBJ2-5	NA	TGTGCCAGCAGCCGCTCCTCGGGGGGCCCCGAGACCCAGTACTTC	CASSRSSGGPETQYF
TRBV18	NA	TRBJ2-5	TRBD1	TGTGCCAGCTTACCGACAGGGACGGAGACCCAGTACTTC	CASLPTGTETQYF
TRBV29-1	NA	TRBJ2-7	TRBD2	TGCAGCGCCGCTCCGGGGGGGGGCCGCAACGAGCAGTACTTC	CSAAPGGGRNEQYF
TRBV6-6	NA	TRBJ2-5	NA	TGTGCCAGCAGCTTGACAGCCCAAGAGACCCAGTACTTC	CASSLTAQETQYF
TRBV25-1	NA	TRBJ2-1	TRBD2	TGTGCCAGCAGTTACGGACTAGCGGACAATGAGCAGTTCTTC	CASSYGLADNEQFF
TRBV18	NA	TRBJ2-4	TRBD2	TGTGCCAGCTCACCACGACTAGCGGGAGGCGGCAAAAACATTCAGTACTTC	CASSPRLAGGGKNIQYF
TRBV13	NA	TRBJ1-5	NA	TGTGCCAGCAGCTTAGGCCGCGGTCAGCCCCAGCATTTT	CASSLGRGQPQHF
TRBV4-3	NA	TRBJ1-1	TRBD1	TGCGCCAGCAGCCAAGTTGACAGGGGGTACACTGAAGCTTTCTTT	CASSQVDRGYTEAFF
TRBV29-1	NA	TRBJ2-7	TRBD1	TGCAGCGTTGAGACCCGGGACAGGGGGCCGGACGAGCAGTACTTC	CSVETRDRGPDEQYF
TRBV4-2	NA	TRBJ2-3	NA	TGTGCCAGCAGCCAACAGCGGCCGGATACGCAGTATTTT	CASSQQRPDTQYF
TRBV5-4	once	TRBJ1-2	NA	TGTGCCAGCAGCCCACCGACGGACATAACTAACTATGGCTACACCTTC	CASSPPTDITNYGYTF
TRBV7-2	NA	TRBJ1-6	TRBD1	TGTGCCAGCAGCTCGGGTAGACAGGGTAGGGGTTCACCCCTCCACTTT	CASSSGRQGRGSPLHF
TRBV4-3	NA	TRBJ1-1	TRBD1	TGCGCCAGCAGCCCTCGACAGGGTTCAGGCACTGAAGCTTTCTTT	CASSPRQGSGTEAFF
TRBV9	NA	TRBJ2-1	TRBD1	TGTGCCAGCAGCGTAGCGGGGACAGGGGGCTCTGAGCAGTTCTTC	CASSVAGTGGSEQFF
TRBV7-8	NA	TRBJ2-7	NA	TGTGCCAGCAGCTTAGAAGCGGAGCAGTACTTC	CASSLEAEQYF
TRBV27	NA	TRBJ2-1	TRBD2	TGTGCCAGCAGTTTAAACGGACTAGTCCTTATCAATCAGTTCTTC	CASSLNGLVLINQFF
TRBV4-3	NA	TRBJ2-2	NA	TGCGCCAGCAGCCAAGATCAGAACACCGGGGAGCTGTTTTTT	CASSQDQNTGELFF
TRBV4-2	NA	TRBJ2-5	TRBD2	TGTGCCAGCAGCCAGGCCGGGACTAGCGGGAGGTGGGAGACCCAGTACTTC	CASSQAGTSGRWETQYF
TRBV7-8	few	TRBJ1-1	NA	TGTGCCAGCAGCAACGGGCCGCGGGACACTGAAGCTTTCTTT	CASSNGPRDTEAFF
TRBV2	NA	TRBJ2-5	NA	TGTGCCAGCAGTGAGTGGACAGCGGAGACCCAGTACTTC	CASSEWTAETQYF
TRBV29-1	few	TRBJ1-4	NA	TGCAGCGTCACCTTTCGGGAGTTCAATGAAAAACTGTTTTTT	CSVTFREFNEKLFF
TRBV27	NA	TRBJ1-2	NA	TGTGCCAGCAGTTCCCACGGTTCCAACTATGGCTACACCTTC	CASSSHGSNYGYTF
TRBV12-2	NA	TRBJ1-1	NA	TGTGCAAGTCGCTTACAGACAGAGAACACTGAAGCTTTCTTT	CASRLQTENTEAFF
TRBV6-5	NA	TRBJ2-4	NA	TGTGCCAGCAGTGACTCGACCTTCCGGGACATTCAGTACTTC	CASSDSTFRDIQYF
TRBV30	few	TRBJ2-4	TRBD2	TGTGCCTGGAGTGCAGGACTAGCGGGGTTGAACATTCAGTACTTC	CAWSAGLAGLNIQYF
TRBV10-1	NA	TRBJ2-2	TRBD1	TGCGCCAGCAGTGGTGGGCAGGGGGCCGCCGAGAGTCCTAAAGCCGGGGAGCTGTTTTTT	CASSGGQGAAESPKAGELFF
TRBV19	NA	TRBJ1-2	NA	TGTGCCACTGTGGGGGAGACAGGAGATTGGTACTATGGCTACACCTTC	CATVGETGDWYYGYTF
TRBV19	NA	TRBJ1-4	TRBD1	TGTGCCAGTAGTATAGTGGCAAGAGGGACAGGGCGAGCCTACAGCTTTAATGAAAAACTGTTTTTT	CASSIVARGTGRAYSFNEKLFF
TRBV7-2	NA	TRBJ2-7	TRBD1	TGTGCCAGCAGCTTTAGACAGGGGGCTGTGAAGGAGCAGTACTTC	CASSFRQGAVKEQYF
TRBV25-1	NA	TRBJ2-2	NA	TGTGCCAGCAGTGAATTACGACAGGGAGGACCCGGGGAGCTGTTTTTT	CASSELRQGGPGELFF
TRBV9	NA	TRBJ1-5	TRBD1	TGTGCCAGCAGCTTCCAGGGACAGCTCAATCAGCCCCAGCATTTT	CASSFQGQLNQPQHF
TRBV7-2	NA	TRBJ2-5	TRBD2	TGTGCCAGCAGCTTAATTCTAGCGGGGGTCCCTAAAGAGACCCAGTACTTC	CASSLILAGVPKETQYF
TRBV6-1	NA	TRBJ2-1	TRBD2	TGTGCCAGCAGTGAACCCGGGGGGGCCACCAATGAGCAGTTCTTC	CASSEPGGATNEQFF
TRBV19	NA	TRBJ1-4	NA	TGTGCCAGTAGTGGAGGGGGGACCGGCGAAAAACTGTTTTTT	CASSGGGTGEKLFF
TRBV5-4	NA	TRBJ1-5	NA	TGTGCCAGCAGCTTGGCGGGTAGCAATCAGCCCCAGCATTTT	CASSLAGSNQPQHF
TRBV2	NA	TRBJ2-2	TRBD2	TGTGCCAGCAGTGAAGAGTTAGCGGGAGGGCCCGGGGAGCTGTTTTTT	CASSEELAGGPGELFF